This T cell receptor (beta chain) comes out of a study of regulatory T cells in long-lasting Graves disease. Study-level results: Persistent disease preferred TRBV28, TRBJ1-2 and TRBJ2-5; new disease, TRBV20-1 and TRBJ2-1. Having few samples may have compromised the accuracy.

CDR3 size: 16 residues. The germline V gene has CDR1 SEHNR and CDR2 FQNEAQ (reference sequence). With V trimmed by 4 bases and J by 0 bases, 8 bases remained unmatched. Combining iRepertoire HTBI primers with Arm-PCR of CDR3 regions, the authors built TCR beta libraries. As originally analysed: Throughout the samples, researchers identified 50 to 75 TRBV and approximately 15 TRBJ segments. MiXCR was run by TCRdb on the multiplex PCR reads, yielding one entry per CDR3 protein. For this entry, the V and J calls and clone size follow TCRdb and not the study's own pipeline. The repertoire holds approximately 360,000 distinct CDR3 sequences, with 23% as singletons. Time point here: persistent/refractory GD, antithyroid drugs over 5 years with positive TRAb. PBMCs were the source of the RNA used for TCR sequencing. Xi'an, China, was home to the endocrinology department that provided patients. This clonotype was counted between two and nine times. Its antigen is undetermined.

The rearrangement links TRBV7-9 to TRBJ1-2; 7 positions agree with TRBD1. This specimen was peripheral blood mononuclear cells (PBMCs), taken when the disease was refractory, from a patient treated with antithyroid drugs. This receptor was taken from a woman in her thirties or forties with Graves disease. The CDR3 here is CASSSNIGTANYGYTF. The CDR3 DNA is TGTGCCAGCAGCTCAAACATTGGGACAGCTAACTATGGCTACACCTTC.